The 5 T cell receptor beta chains listed next were all sequenced from one sample in a study of post-analysis software for immune sequencing data. Sequencing libraries made from TCR beta cDNA carried unique molecular identifiers. TCRdb reprocessed the PCR reads with MiXCR, giving one entry per CDR3 protein. The table shows roughly 870,000 distinct CDR3 sequences, with approximately 57% occurring only once. Study observations and caveats: Patients used five TRBV segments, including TRBV5-6, TRBV5-1 and TRBV20-1, more often than controls.

Their recognized antigens are unknown. Sequenced: blood. These receptors all stem from a girl aged 10 to 17 with multiple sclerosis.

The rearrangement joins TRBV20-1 to TRBJ2-1; 12 bases agree with TRBD2. The CDR3 length is 15 residues. Germline CDR1 DFQATT, CDR2 SNEGSKA (reference sequence). With V trimmed by 5 bases and J by 3 bases, 5 bases remained unmatched. The CDR3 spells CSALTSGGFYNEQFF. For the CDR3, the DNA is TGCAGTGCTTTGACTAGCGGGGGTTTCTACAATGAGCAGTTCTTC.

This clonotype was counted only a few times. This chain uses TRBV18 with TRBJ1-2, with D hard to call. The CDR3 is made up of 11 amino acids. The V end lost 5 bases, the J end lost 5 bases, and 6 bases lay between the germline ends. Germline assignment: CDR1 KGHSH and CDR2 LQKENI. The CDR3, as DNA: TGTGCCAGCTCAGAGGAATATGGCTACACCTTC. Amino acid sequence: CASSEEYGYTF.

The chain links TRBV7-2 to TRBJ2-7; 13 bases are a match to TRBD2. Germline assignment: CDR1 SGHTA and CDR2 FQGNSA. This CDR3 has 15 residues. The trim removed 5 bases at V and 4 bases at J, leaving 5 bases unmatched. The CDR3 region is CASSPRTSGGYEQYF. Written as DNA, the CDR3 is TGTGCCAGCAGCCCAAGGACTAGCGGGGGATACGAGCAGTACTTC.

This chain connects TRBV5-1 to TRBJ2-3; D not certain. Germline loops: CDR1 SGHRS, CDR2 YFSETQ. Deletions cut 2 bases from V and 1 base from J, with 8 bases between. This CDR3 region has 14 residues. CDR3: CASSFNGGTDTQYF. The CDR3 DNA reads TGCGCCAGCAGCTTTAATGGTGGCACAGATACGCAGTATTTT.

This rearrangement joins TRBV14 to TRBJ2-1; D is unresolved. The CDR3 is made up of 13 amino acids. Per germline, CDR1 SGHDN and CDR2 FVKESK. V shed 1 base and J shed 9 bases, with 10 bases lying between them. The CDR3 loop is CASSQVGTGEQFF. The CDR3 nucleotides read TGTGCCAGCAGCCAAGTTGGCACGGGTGAGCAGTTCTTC.